The 6 T cell receptor beta chains reported below all come from one sample, sequenced in a study of vaccination effects on CD4 cells after COVID-19. This table comes from immunoSEQ multiplex PCR, and its TCRdb copy is limited to in-frame clones, with some not included. Of about 45,000 clones in the sample, under 80% were seen once. Their specific antigens are unknown. After expansion with viral peptide pools in the ViraFEST assay, antigen-specific CD4+ T cells were sequenced. With around ten days of culture completed, CD4+ T cells were isolated. This person's SARS-CoV-2 infection, confirmed by PCR, occurred between March and December 2020. The starting material was CD4+ T cells from PBMCs cultured with a peptide pool, obtained before COVID-19 vaccination. The receptors come from a human donor who had a prior SARS-CoV-2 infection.

The chain links TRBV6-1 to TRBJ1-6; D ambiguous. The CDR3 spans 12 residues. V was shortened by 3 bases and J by 18 bases, with 15 bases between the two germline ends. Per the germline V gene, CDR1 is MNHNS and CDR2 is SASEGT. The CDR3 sequence: CASSDFNRPPHF. The CDR3 region has the DNA TGTGCCAGCAGTGATTTTAACAGACCGCCCCACTTT.

This chain links TRBV5-8 with TRBJ1-1; D gene ambiguous. V was clipped by 4 bases and J by 1 base, with 11 bases between them. The CDR3 has 14 amino acids. CDR1 is SGHTS, CDR2 YDEGEE, per germline. The CDR3 DNA reads TGTGCCAGCAGCCTAGGCCCGCGGAACACTGAAGCTTTCTTT. Encoded protein: CASSLGPRNTEAFF.

The sample holds a few counts of this clone. The chain is built from TRBV21-1 and TRBJ2-1; the table calls TRBD2, which could not be checked here. TRBV21-1 is recorded as a pseudogene. The CDR3 covers 15 residues. The CDR3 DNA is TGTGCCCCGAGGGCGGCAGCGGGAGAACACAATGAGCAGTTCTTC. The encoded protein is CAPRAAAGEHNEQFF.

As DNA, the CDR3 is TGTGCCAGCTCACCGTCGGAGAACACCGGGGAGCTGTTTTTT. Translating gives CASSPSENTGELFF. The V and J genes are TRBV18 and TRBJ2-2; D unresolved. From germline, CDR1 is KGHSH and CDR2 LQKENI. The CDR3 runs 14 residues. V lost 3 bases to trimming and J lost 1 base, with 6 bases between them.

The CDR3 DNA reads as TGTGCCAGTACCCCACGGGGACAGAAAGCCTATGGCTACACCTTC. Its protein product is CASTPRGQKAYGYTF. The chain couples TRBV19 to TRBJ1-2, with 7 bases identical to TRBD1. Germline CDR1 LNHDA, CDR2 SQIVND (reference sequence). Trimming took 7 bases from V and 4 from J; bases not matched to a gene: 12. The CDR3 covers 15 residues.

The gene calls are TRBV14 and TRBJ1-2; perhaps TRBD1 as D (5 bases). The CDR3 runs to 13 residues. V lost 1 base to trimming and J lost 3 bases, with 6 bases between them. From germline, CDR1 is SGHDN and CDR2 FVKESK. The CDR3 DNA is TGTGCCAGCAGCCAAGGGGGGTACTATGGCTACACCTTC. Its translation: CASSQGGYYGYTF.